A selection of T cell receptor beta chains follows, all from one sample in a study of T-cell memory formation after mild COVID-19. MiXCR, applied by TCRdb to the 5' RACE reads, yields one record per CDR3 protein. The sample has 550,000 to 700,000 distinct CDR3 sequences, 17% seen once; the top ten hold less than 10%. Specimen: PBMCs or a T cell subset sorted from them (not recorded which). The source of these receptors is an adult woman who had mild COVID-19 (a few samples of this study predate the infection). Cell type and time point are not known. Both conserved end residues are part of each CDR3. A D gene is named only where the DNA matches it firmly. Size values are once, few and many counts, or a class for expanded clones, and some rows have none.

d_call: NA; clone_size: few; j_call: TRBJ2-1; v_call: TRBV5-4; cdr3_aa: CASSLENRVKGEQFF; cdr3_nt: TGTGCCAGCAGCTTGGAAAACAGGGTTAAGGGTGAGCAGTTCTTC
d_call: NA; clone_size: many; j_call: TRBJ2-3; v_call: TRBV29-1; cdr3_aa: CSVDEGGQGTDTQYF; cdr3_nt: TGCAGCGTTGACGAGGGGGGGCAGGGCACAGATACGCAGTATTTT
d_call: TRBD2; clone_size: NA; j_call: TRBJ2-7; v_call: TRBV29-1; cdr3_aa: CSVRGLLLKTETYEQYF; cdr3_nt: TGCAGCGTGAGGGGACTACTCTTGAAAACCGAAACCTACGAGCAGTACTTC
d_call: TRBD1; clone_size: many; j_call: TRBJ2-5; v_call: TRBV7-9; cdr3_aa: CASSSGGETQYF; cdr3_nt: TGTGCCAGCAGCTCAGGGGGAGAGACCCAGTACTTC
d_call: NA; clone_size: NA; j_call: TRBJ1-6; v_call: TRBV5-1; cdr3_aa: CASSFGVQGNNSPLHF; cdr3_nt: TGCGCCAGCAGCTTCGGGGTACAAGGGAATAATTCACCCCTCCACTTT
d_call: TRBD2; clone_size: NA; j_call: TRBJ2-3; v_call: TRBV10-3; cdr3_aa: CATRTSGTDTQYF; cdr3_nt: TGTGCCACCCGGACTAGCGGGACAGATACGCAGTATTTT
d_call: TRBD1; clone_size: NA; j_call: TRBJ1-4; v_call: TRBV12-3/TRBV12-4; cdr3_aa: CASIFTGATNEKLFF; cdr3_nt: TGTGCCAGCATTTTTACAGGGGCAACTAATGAAAAACTGTTTTTT
d_call: NA; clone_size: NA; j_call: TRBJ1-1; v_call: TRBV2; cdr3_aa: CASSEQWANAEAFF; cdr3_nt: TGTGCCAGCAGTGAACAGTGGGCGAACGCTGAAGCTTTCTTT
d_call: NA; clone_size: few; j_call: TRBJ2-1; v_call: TRBV7-9; cdr3_aa: CASSLVTGPSYNEQFF; cdr3_nt: TGTGCCAGCAGCTTAGTTACGGGGCCTTCCTACAATGAGCAGTTCTTC
d_call: NA; clone_size: few; j_call: TRBJ1-4; v_call: TRBV12-3/TRBV12-4; cdr3_aa: CASKAGTANNEKLFF; cdr3_nt: TGTGCCAGCAAAGCGGGGACCGCAAATAATGAAAAACTGTTTTTT
d_call: NA; clone_size: NA; j_call: TRBJ2-7; v_call: TRBV5-1; cdr3_aa: CASSLGTQGSYEQYF; cdr3_nt: TGCGCCAGCAGCTTAGGGACGCAAGGATCCTACGAGCAGTACTTC
d_call: NA; clone_size: NA; j_call: TRBJ1-6; v_call: TRBV7-3; cdr3_aa: CASSWDGYSPLHF; cdr3_nt: TGTGCCAGCAGCTGGGACGGGTATTCACCCCTCCACTTT
d_call: NA; clone_size: few; j_call: TRBJ2-5; v_call: TRBV12-3/TRBV12-4; cdr3_aa: CASSIYSGMETQYF; cdr3_nt: TGTGCCAGCAGCATCTATAGCGGTATGGAGACCCAGTACTTC
d_call: TRBD1; clone_size: few; j_call: TRBJ2-3; v_call: TRBV11-1; cdr3_aa: CASSFFPLITAGGLPDTQYF; cdr3_nt: TGTGCCAGCAGCTTTTTTCCCCTTATCACGGCAGGGGGCTTGCCAGATACGCAGTATTTT
d_call: NA; clone_size: few; j_call: TRBJ2-6; v_call: TRBV25-1; cdr3_aa: CASTSPGSGANVLTF; cdr3_nt: TGTGCCAGCACCTCTCCCGGCTCTGGGGCCAACGTCCTGACTTTC
d_call: NA; clone_size: once; j_call: TRBJ2-7; v_call: TRBV21-1; cdr3_aa: CASSKLIDRKRYEQYF; cdr3_nt: TGTGCCAGCAGCAAACTTATTGACAGAAAGAGGTACGAGCAGTACTTC
d_call: NA; clone_size: few; j_call: TRBJ2-2; v_call: TRBV20-1; cdr3_aa: CSARDLRAPRGTGELFF; cdr3_nt: TGCAGTGCTAGAGATCTGAGGGCTCCGCGCGGCACCGGGGAGCTGTTTTTT
d_call: NA; clone_size: NA; j_call: TRBJ1-2; v_call: TRBV6-1; cdr3_aa: CASSESFVGAYGYTF; cdr3_nt: TGTGCCAGCAGTGAATCCTTTGTGGGGGCGTATGGCTACACCTTC